This TCR beta chain was captured in a study of cytomegalovirus exposure and HLA in healthy donors. The overall study: Roughly four fifths of more than 300 genotyped donors fell in the Caucasian-associated ancestry cluster.

Details on this clone: Its target is unknown.

With 60 Vbeta and 13 Jbeta primers, the PCR was carried out. This table comes from immunoSEQ multiplex PCR, and its TCRdb copy is limited to in-frame clones, with some not included. The sample carries fewer than 150,000 clones, more than 80% recorded once. Study results and limitations: Later on, analysis showed that most CMV-associated TCR beta chains appeared to be HLA-restricted. Usually a TCR sequence was rare, but some public TCRs were found in many donors.

The CDR3 is 14 residues long. CDR1 SGDLS and CDR2 YYNGEE come from the germline V gene. Trimming cost V 1 base and J 8 bases, with 15 bases left between them. The V gene is TRBV9, the J gene TRBJ1-1; no clear D. The TCR originated in a woman between 25 and 40 years old in good health and CMV-seropositive. The sample comprised PBMCs. CDR3 region: CASSVYGGSSEAFF. The CDR3 DNA reads as TGTGCCAGCAGCGTATACGGTGGGAGCTCCGAAGCTTTCTTT.